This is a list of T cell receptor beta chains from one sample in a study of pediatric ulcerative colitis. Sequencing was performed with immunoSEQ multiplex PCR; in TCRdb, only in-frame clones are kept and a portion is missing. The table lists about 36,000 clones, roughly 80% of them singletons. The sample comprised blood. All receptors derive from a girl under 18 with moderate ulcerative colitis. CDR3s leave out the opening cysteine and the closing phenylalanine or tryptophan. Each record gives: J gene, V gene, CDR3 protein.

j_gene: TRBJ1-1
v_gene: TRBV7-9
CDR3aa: ASSPPGQAASAF

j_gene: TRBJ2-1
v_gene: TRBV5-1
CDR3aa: ASSSGQAYNEQF

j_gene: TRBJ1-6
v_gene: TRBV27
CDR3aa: ASSLRVSSYNSPLH

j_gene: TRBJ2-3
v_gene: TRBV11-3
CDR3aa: ASSLGLAGGDTQY

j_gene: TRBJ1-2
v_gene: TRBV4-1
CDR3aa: ASSQEGPAYGYT

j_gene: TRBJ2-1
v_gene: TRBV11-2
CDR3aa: ASSFLGNNEQF

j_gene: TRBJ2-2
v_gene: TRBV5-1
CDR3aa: ASSYDRTPTGELF

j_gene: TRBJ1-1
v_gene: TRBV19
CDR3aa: ASAADRRNTEAF

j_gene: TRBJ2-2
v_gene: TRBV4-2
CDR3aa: ASSQVVIANTGELF

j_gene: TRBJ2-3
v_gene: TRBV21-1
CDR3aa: ASRDRGMIADTQY

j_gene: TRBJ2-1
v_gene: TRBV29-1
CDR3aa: SVGFSGTGINEQF

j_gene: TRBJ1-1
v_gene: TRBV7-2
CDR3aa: ASSPEPGNTEAF

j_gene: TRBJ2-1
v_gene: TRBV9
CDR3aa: ASSASLNEQF

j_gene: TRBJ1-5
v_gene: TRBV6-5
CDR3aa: ASSGTNSNQPQH

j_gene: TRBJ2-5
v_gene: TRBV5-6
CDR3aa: ASSPGTGRQETQY

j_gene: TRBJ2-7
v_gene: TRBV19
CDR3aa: ATGPPGKKTYEQY

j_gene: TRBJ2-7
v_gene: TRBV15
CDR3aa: ATSRERALAGGYEQY

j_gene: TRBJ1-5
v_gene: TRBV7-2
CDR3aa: ASSLITGMRNQPQH

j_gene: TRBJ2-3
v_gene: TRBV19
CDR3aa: ASSIIPAPRVTGLGTDTQY

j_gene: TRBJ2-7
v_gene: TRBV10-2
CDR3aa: ASSLPGQGNEQY

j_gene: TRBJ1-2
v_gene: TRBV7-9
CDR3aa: ASSPGALGGYT

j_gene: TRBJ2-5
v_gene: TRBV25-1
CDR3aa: ASSESRGLAGVKETQY

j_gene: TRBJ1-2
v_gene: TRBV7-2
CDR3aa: ASSPGTSGGYT

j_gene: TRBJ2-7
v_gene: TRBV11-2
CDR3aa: ASRTSGTYEQY

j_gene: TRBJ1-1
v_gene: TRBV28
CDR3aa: ASSPDRDTEAF

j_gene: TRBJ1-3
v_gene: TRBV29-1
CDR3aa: SVVWGPGNTIY

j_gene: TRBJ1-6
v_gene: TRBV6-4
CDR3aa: ASSAGSYNSPLH

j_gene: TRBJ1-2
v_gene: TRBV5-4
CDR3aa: ASSLVPSWGYT

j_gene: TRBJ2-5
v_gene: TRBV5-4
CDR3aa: ASSSGRGAQY

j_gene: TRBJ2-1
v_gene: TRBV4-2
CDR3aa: ASSQDRSYNEQF

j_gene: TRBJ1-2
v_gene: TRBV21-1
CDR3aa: ASSKADGQGAFGYGYT

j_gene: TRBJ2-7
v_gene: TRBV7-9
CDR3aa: ASSLVVLGQGSEQY

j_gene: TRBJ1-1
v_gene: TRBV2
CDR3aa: ASTPDRAMNTEAF

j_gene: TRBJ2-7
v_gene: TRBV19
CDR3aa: ASSTSGSTDEQY

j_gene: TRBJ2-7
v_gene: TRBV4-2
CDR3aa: ASSQDSIGAPYEQY

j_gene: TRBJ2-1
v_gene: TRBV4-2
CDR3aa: ASSQEGGGQYNEQF

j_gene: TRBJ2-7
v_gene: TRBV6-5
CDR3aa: ASRYGQGYEQY

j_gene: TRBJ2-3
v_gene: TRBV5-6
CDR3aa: ASSLWRDRGQADTQY

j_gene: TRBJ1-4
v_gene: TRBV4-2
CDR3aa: ASSQGNIRGPVAANEKLF

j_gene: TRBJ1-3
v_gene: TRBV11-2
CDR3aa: ASSAPRGSSSGNTIY

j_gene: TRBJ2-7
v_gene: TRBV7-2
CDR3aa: ASSLEAGFGGEQY

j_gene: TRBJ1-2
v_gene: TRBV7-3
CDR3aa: ASSTGTGRSYGYT

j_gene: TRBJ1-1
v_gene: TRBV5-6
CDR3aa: ASSLAVSAARDTEAF

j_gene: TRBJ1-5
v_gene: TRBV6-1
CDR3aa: ASSQGATGQPQH

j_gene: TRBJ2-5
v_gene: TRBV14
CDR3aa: ASSLGTTRVEETQY

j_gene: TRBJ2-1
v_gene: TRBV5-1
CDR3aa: ASSLGQGLFSYNEQF

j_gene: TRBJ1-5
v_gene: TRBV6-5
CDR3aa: ASSYSDGGPQH

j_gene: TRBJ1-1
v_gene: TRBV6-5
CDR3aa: ASSRGRRNTEAF

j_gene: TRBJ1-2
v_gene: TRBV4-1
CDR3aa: ASSQDPRDRGNYGYT

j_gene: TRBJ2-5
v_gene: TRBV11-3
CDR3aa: ASSQTSGQETQY

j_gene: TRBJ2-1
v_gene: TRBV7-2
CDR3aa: ASSFGELSVQF

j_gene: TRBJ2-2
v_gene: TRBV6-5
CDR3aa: ASSYGGQGVLF

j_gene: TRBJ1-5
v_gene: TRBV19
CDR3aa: ASSMRARQQPQH

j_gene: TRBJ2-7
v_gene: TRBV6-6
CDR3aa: ASSYDRQGRALEQY

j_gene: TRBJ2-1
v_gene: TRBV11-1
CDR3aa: ASSLAIRNEQF